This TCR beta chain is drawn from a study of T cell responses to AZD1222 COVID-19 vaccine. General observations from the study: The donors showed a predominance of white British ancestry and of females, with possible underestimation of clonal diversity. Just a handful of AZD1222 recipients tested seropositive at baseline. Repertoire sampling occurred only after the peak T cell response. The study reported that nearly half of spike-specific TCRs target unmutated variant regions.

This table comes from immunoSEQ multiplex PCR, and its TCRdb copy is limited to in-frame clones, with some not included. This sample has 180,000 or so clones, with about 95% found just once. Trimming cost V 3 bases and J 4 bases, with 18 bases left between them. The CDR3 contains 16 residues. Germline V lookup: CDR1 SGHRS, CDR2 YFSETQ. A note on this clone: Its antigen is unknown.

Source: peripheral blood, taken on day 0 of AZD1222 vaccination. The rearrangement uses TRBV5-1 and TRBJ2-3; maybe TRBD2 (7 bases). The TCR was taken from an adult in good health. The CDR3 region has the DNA TGCGCCAGCAGCTCAGAGGGGGGGAACAGCGCAGATACGCAGTATTTT. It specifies CASSSEGGNSADTQYF.